These 25 T cell receptor beta chains came from one sample sequenced in a study of T cell changes during pregnancy in multiple sclerosis. Data came from immunoSEQ multiplex PCR; TCRdb stores just in-frame clones and leaves some out. The table lists 85,000 to 130,000 clones, about 90% of them singletons, with roughly 1.5% in the top ten. The sequencing used peripheral blood, collected before pregnancy. The receptors were sampled from a female donor with multiple sclerosis, enrolled in a pregnancy study.

The chain uses TRBV15 and TRBJ2-7, with 10 nucleotides matching TRBD1. Germline V gene lookup returns CDR1 LNHNV and CDR2 YYDKDF (reference sequence). CDR3 length equals 16 residues. J was trimmed by 5 bases and V by 5 bases; bases with no gene match: 12. The chain's CDR3 is CATSPKDRGDVDEQYF. The CDR3, as DNA: TGTGCCACCAGCCCAAAGGACAGGGGGGATGTTGACGAGCAGTACTTC.

The chain employs TRBV7-2 and TRBJ1-5, with 7 positions matching TRBD1. V trimming: 5 bases; J trimming: 0 bases; junction bases outside the gene matches: 7. The CDR3 length is 16 residues. Germline V gives CDR1 SGHTA, CDR2 FQGNSA. CDR3 sequence reads: CASSPLTGSSNQPQHF. The DNA for the CDR3 is TGTGCCAGCAGCCCCTTGACAGGGTCTAGCAATCAGCCCCAGCATTTT.

This chain links TRBV5-4 with TRBJ2-6; no clear D gene. Trimming removed 4 bases at V and 0 bases at J, with 8 bases between. This CDR3 is built from 15 residues. In germline, CDR1 is SGHNT, CDR2 YYREEE (reference sequence). CDR3 sequence reads: CASSHSNSGANVLTF. In DNA form, the CDR3 reads TGTGCCAGCAGCCACAGTAACTCTGGGGCCAACGTCCTGACTTTC.

The gene calls are TRBV7-3 and TRBJ2-7; 10 bases align to TRBD1. CDR1 is SGHTA, CDR2 FQGTGA, per germline. This CDR3 contains 15 residues. The V segment lost 2 bases and the J segment 4 bases; nucleotides outside the gene matches: 5. The CDR3 loop is CASSLPGQGRYEQYF. The CDR3 DNA reads as TGTGCCAGCAGCTTACCGGGACAGGGGAGGTACGAGCAGTACTTC. Filled out from reference TRBV7-3 and TRBJ2-7, the complete variable domain reads GAGVSQTPSNKVTEKGKYVELRCDPISGHTALYWYRQSLGQGPEFLIYFQGTGAADDSGLPNDRFFAVRPEGSVSTLKIQRTERGDSAVYLCASSLPGQGRYEQYFGPGTRLTVT.

The chain combines TRBV7-6 with TRBJ1-2; TRBD1 aligns across 9 bases. Losses at the gene ends were 3 bases for V and 8 bases for J; bases not matched to a gene: 7. Per the germline V gene, CDR1 is SGHVS and CDR2 is FNYEAQ. The CDR3 has 14 residues. Written as DNA, the CDR3 is TGTGCCAGCAGCTTGGGGGGACAGGGTACAGGCTACACCTTC. Its translation: CASSLGGQGTGYTF.

V is TRBV28 and J is TRBJ2-1; D call uncertain. V gave up 4 bases and J gave up 7 bases, with 17 bases separating them. Germline CDR1 and CDR2: MDHEN and SYDVKM. The CDR3 has 15 amino acids. The CDR3 loop is CASSYIAVLENEQFF. In DNA, the CDR3 is TGTGCCAGCAGTTATATAGCAGTTCTGGAGAATGAGCAGTTCTTC. Combining the CDR3 with reference TRBV28 and TRBJ2-1 gives the whole variable domain DVKVTQSSRYLVKRTGEKVFLECVQDMDHENMFWYRQDPGLGLRLIYFSYDVKMKEKGDIPEGYSVSREKKERFSLILESASTNQTSMYLCASSYIAVLENEQFFGPGTRLTVL.

This clone was seen more than once but under ten times. The chain couples TRBV7-6 to TRBJ2-3, with 11 bases fitting TRBD2. Germline CDR1 SGHVS, CDR2 FNYEAQ. The ends lost 1 base at V and 7 bases at J; junction bases unmatched: 4. There are 15 residues in the CDR3. The CDR3 nucleotides are TGTGCCAGCAGCTTAGAGACTAGCGGGACTAATACGCAGTATTTT. This sequence encodes CASSLETSGTNTQYF.

This sequence joins TRBV28 and TRBJ2-7; possibly TRBD1 for D (5 bases). The V gene's germline CDR1 is MDHEN and CDR2 SYDVKM. V was pared by 4 bases and J by 4 bases, with 20 bases between. The CDR3 contains 16 residues. DNA of the CDR3: TGTGCCAGCAGTTCCCCCCGAGGCAGGGTGTGGTACGAGCAGTACTTC. The encoded protein is CASSSPRGRVWYEQYF.

This rearrangement joins TRBV2 to TRBJ2-4; 7 bases are a match to TRBD1. Germline CDR1 and CDR2: SNHLY and FYNNEI. This CDR3 is 14 amino acids long. V dropped 2 bases and J dropped 11; count of bases not matched to a gene: 9. CDR3 nucleotides: TGTGCCAGCAGTGAAAACAGGGGTGGACTCCTTCAGTACTTC. Its translation is CASSENRGGLLQYF.

The chain employs TRBV11-3 and TRBJ2-3; tentatively, D is TRBD1 (6 bases). CDR3 length: 16 amino acids. The germline V and J ends were trimmed by 0 bases and 4 bases, with 14 bases remaining between them. The V gene's germline CDR1 is SGHNT and CDR2 YENEEA. CDR3 amino acids: CASSLDLDSRADTQYF. In nucleotides, the CDR3 is TGTGCCAGCAGCTTAGACCTGGACAGTAGGGCAGATACGCAGTATTTT. The complete variable domain, with remaining parts taken from reference TRBV11-3 and TRBJ2-3, reads EAGVVQSPRYKIIEKKQPVAFWCNPISGHNTLYWYLQNLGQGPELLIRYENEEAVDDSQLPKDRFSAERLKGVDSTLKIQPAELGDSAVYLCASSLDLDSRADTQYFGPGTRLTVL.

The chain carries TRBV6-4 and TRBJ1-1; TRBD1 matches at 7 bases. Trimming removed 2 bases from V and 3 bases from J; junction bases left unmatched: 9. Germline CDR1 is MRHNA and CDR2 is SNTAGT. There are 16 residues in the CDR3. Written as DNA, the CDR3 is TGTGCCAGCAGTGACCCGGGCCGACAGGGTGACACTGAAGCTTTCTTT. Amino acids: CASSDPGRQGDTEAFF.

This rearrangement joins TRBV4-3 to TRBJ1-1; no firm D call. The V and J ends lost 4 bases and 5 bases respectively, with 14 bases between them. Germline lookup yields CDR1 LGHNA and CDR2 YSLEER. The CDR3 loop spans 14 amino acids. In DNA form, the CDR3 reads TGCGCCAGCAGCCTAGACACTCGTGTTACTGAAGCTTTCTTT. It specifies CASSLDTRVTEAFF.

The gene calls are TRBV5-1 and TRBJ2-7, with 8 bases identical to TRBD2. The CDR3 spans 14 residues. Germline V gene lookup returns CDR1 SGHRS and CDR2 YFSETQ. Trimming took 7 bases from V and 1 from J; bases not matched to a gene: 7. Written as DNA, the CDR3 is TGCGCCAGCGCCCCGGCTAGCGGGTCCTACGAGCAGTACTTC. This gives the protein CASAPASGSYEQYF.

Comments on this clone: The sample carries other DNA sequences with the same CDR3. The rearrangement links TRBV5-1 to TRBJ1-2; TRBD1 matches at 12 bases. V dropped 4 bases and J dropped 4; count of bases not matched to a gene: 5. CDR1 is SGHRS, CDR2 YFSETQ, per germline. The CDR3 extends over 15 amino acids. The CDR3: CASSPGQGASYGYTF. CDR3 DNA sequence: TGCGCCAGCAGCCCGGGACAGGGGGCGAGCTATGGCTACACCTTC.

The chain links TRBV29-1 to TRBJ2-3, with 12 bases fitting TRBD2. CDR3 length: 15 residues. V shed 2 bases, J shed 4 bases, and the junction held 4 bases outside the gene matches. Germline CDR1 and CDR2: SQVTM and ANQGSEA. The CDR3 spells CSVERLAGAADTQYF. The CDR3 DNA is TGCAGCGTTGAACGACTAGCGGGAGCGGCAGATACGCAGTATTTT.

V is TRBV4-3 and J is TRBJ1-1; 7 bases map to TRBD1. The V gene's germline CDR1 is LGHNA and CDR2 YSLEER. The CDR3 is made up of 15 amino acids. After removal of 0 bases from V and 5 bases from J, the junction contained 6 bases not matched to a gene. The CDR3 spells CASSQEVAGGTEAFF. CDR3 DNA sequence: TGCGCCAGCAGCCAAGAAGTCGCAGGGGGAACTGAAGCTTTCTTT.

V gene TRBV6-5 combines with J gene TRBJ2-1, with TRBD2 matching 11 bases. This CDR3 region has 15 residues. CDR1 and CDR2 (germline): MNHEY, SVGAGI. The junction had 8 bases not matched to a gene; V was cut back by 6 bases and J by 7 bases. CDR3 coding DNA: TGTGCCAGCAGCTTTAGCGGGGGGGCGGTTAATGAGCAGTTCTTC. Amino acids: CASSFSGGAVNEQFF.

The rearrangement joins TRBV19 to TRBJ1-5; 10 positions match TRBD1. CDR1 and CDR2 (germline): LNHDA, SQIVND (reference sequence). The CDR3 has 15 residues. Trimming took 7 bases from V and 4 from J; bases not matched to a gene: 7. The CDR3 DNA is TGTGCCAGTACCCTCCGACAGGGGGCTAATCAGCCCCAGCATTTT. This sequence encodes CASTLRQGANQPQHF.

The chain joins TRBV7-9 to TRBJ1-4, with D uncertain. V was shortened by 4 bases and J by 0 bases, with 12 bases between the two germline ends. CDR1 is SEHNR and CDR2 is FQNEAQ in the germline V gene (reference sequence). The CDR3 is made up of 16 amino acids. CDR3 residues: CASSYSVAATNEKLFF. The DNA of the CDR3 is TGTGCCAGCAGCTATAGTGTGGCGGCAACTAATGAAAAACTGTTTTTT.

This clone was seen only once. The CDR3 loop is CASSPGPGGEYEQYF. The CDR3 nucleotides read TGTGCCAGCTCACCTGGCCCCGGGGGAGAATACGAGCAGTACTTC. The genes are TRBV18 and TRBJ2-7; possibly TRBD2 for D (6 bases). There are 15 residues in the CDR3. Between the trimmed V and J ends, which lost 3 bases and 4 bases, there was a span of 16 bases. Germline V lookup: CDR1 KGHSH, CDR2 LQKENI.

This chain uses TRBV5-6 with TRBJ1-1; D might be TRBD1 (6 bases). The germline CDR1 and CDR2 sequences are SGHDT and YYEEEE. The CDR3 consists of 13 residues. Trimming cost V 6 bases and J 1 base, with 10 bases left between them. The CDR3 here is CASNGQTNTEAFF. The CDR3 region has the DNA TGTGCCAGCAACGGACAGACGAACACTGAAGCTTTCTTT.

V usage is TRBV5-1 and J usage is TRBJ1-1, with 9 bases that match TRBD1. Trimming cost V 0 bases and J 5 bases; bases outside gene matches: 14. This CDR3 is 18 amino acids long. CDR1 is SGHRS and CDR2 is YFSETQ in the germline V gene. CDR3 sequence: CASSLGGYRGRSETEAFF. As DNA, the CDR3 is TGCGCCAGCAGCTTGGGGGGCTACAGGGGGCGAAGTGAAACTGAAGCTTTCTTT.

The chain is built from TRBV19 and TRBJ2-3; 10 positions agree with TRBD1. The CDR3 is made up of 16 amino acids. CDR1 LNHDA and CDR2 SQIVND come from the germline V gene (reference sequence). V gave up 3 bases and J gave up 8 bases; unmatched junction bases: 11. The CDR3 DNA sequence: TGTGCCAGTAGTATTGGCTCCGGGACAGGGGCGTTTACGCAGTATTTT. Protein: CASSIGSGTGAFTQYF.

The chain uses TRBV28 and TRBJ2-3, with TRBD1 identical over 9 bases. Germline lookup yields CDR1 MDHEN and CDR2 SYDVKM. V gave up 4 bases and J gave up 4 bases; unmatched junction bases: 9. There are 16 residues in the CDR3. CDR3 nucleotide sequence: TGTGCCAGCAGTTCATACCGGGACAGGGTAGCAGATACGCAGTATTTT. Its protein is CASSSYRDRVADTQYF.

The chain combines TRBV7-9 with TRBJ1-1; D perhaps matches TRBD1 (5 bases). The CDR3 is made up of 16 amino acids. Trimming shortened V by 1 base and J by 6 bases, and 18 bases separated the two germline ends. From germline, CDR1 is SEHNR and CDR2 FQNEAQ (reference sequence). The CDR3 is CASSLVGGGGSAEAFF. In nucleotides, the CDR3 is TGTGCCAGCAGCTTAGTTGGGGGTGGGGGGTCTGCTGAAGCTTTCTTT.